This TCR beta chain originates from a study of control samples from healthy donors and cancer patients. V gave up 1 base and J gave up 6 bases; unmatched junction bases: 2. The CDR3 totals 15 residues. Looked up from germline, CDR1 is SGHRS and CDR2 is YFSETQ. Libraries were prepared by immunoSEQ multiplex PCR; TCRdb keeps only in-frame clonotypes and omits some of them. The repertoire consists of approximately 70,000 clones, with around 87% occurring once and the leading ten covering under 3%. Sequencing was performed on PBMCs. This clonotype was sampled from a woman between 45 and 60 years old with head and neck cancer. The chain combines TRBV5-1 with TRBJ2-2; TRBD1 matches 11 bases. The CDR3 protein is CASSLRDRGAGELFF. The CDR3 nucleotides read TGCGCCAGCAGCTTGAGGGACAGGGGGGCCGGGGAGCTGTTTTTT.